This TCR beta chain was identified in a study of cytomegalovirus exposure and HLA in healthy donors. The wider study: Samples from HLA-typed donors yielded approximately 80 million unique TCRs in an early data release.

The PCR ran on 60 Vbeta and 13 Jbeta primers. This table comes from immunoSEQ multiplex PCR, and its TCRdb copy is limited to in-frame clones, with some not included. The table lists 100,000 to 150,000 clones, 65% to 75% of them singletons. Germline V gene sequence: CDR1 SGHRS, CDR2 YFSETQ. V gave up 5 bases and J gave up 0 bases, with 8 bases separating them. This CDR3 comprises 14 residues. Findings and limits, study-wide: Testing in vitro showed a few CMV-associated chains specific for CMV antigens.

This clone was counted between two and nine times. Its antigen is not known. The genes are TRBV5-1 and TRBJ1-4; D gene uncertain. The sample consisted of PBMCs. This TCR was sampled from a woman aged 45-59 years in good health and CMV-seropositive. CDR3 region: CASSRDATNEKLFF. CDR3 nucleotides: TGCGCCAGCAGTAGAGATGCAACTAATGAAAAACTGTTTTTT.